The sequence of this TCR beta chain was determined in a study of blood T cell repertoires in COVID-19. Study-wide background: The United States, Italy and Spain were the sources of the acute and convalescent COVID-19 samples. Sources were T cells, B-cell-depleted T cells, or PBMCs; the material itself was cDNA or gDNA.

This clone occurred a few times. In the original processing: Estimation of nucleated cell counts was performed using reference gene primer amplification. The repertoire was sequenced with immunoSEQ multiplex PCR; TCRdb's copy has only in-frame clones and lacks some. V and J calls and clone size are given by that table; D and trimming were obtained from the DNA. Here the sample spans roughly 39,000 clones, about 94% being singletons. What was sequenced was peripheral blood. The receptor comes from a human donor with active COVID-19. The donor label of this sample is uncertain.

CDR3 sequence reads: CASSYSEEKLFF. The CDR3 DNA is TGTGCCAGCAGTTACTCGGAGGAAAAACTGTTTTTT. V usage is TRBV6-6 and J usage is TRBJ1-4; no reliable D call. The CDR3 runs to 12 residues. Germline V gene sequence: CDR1 MNHNY, CDR2 SVGAGI (reference sequence). V lost 0 bases and J lost 8, with 4 bases in between.